These 18 T cell receptor beta chains came from one sample sequenced in a study of spatial heterogeneity in lung cancer. TCRdb used MiXCR to reprocess the 5' RACE reads, holding one entry per CDR3 protein. Among about 110,000 distinct CDR3 sequences, 9.5% to 14% were seen once, and the ten largest hold 20% to 25%. This sample's time point: blood at routine non-recurrence follow-up after resection. This material consisted of PBMCs, taken at follow-up. These TCRs come from a female donor with early-stage non-small cell lung cancer.

This sequence joins TRBV5-4 and TRBJ1-4, with D hard to call. Germline CDR1 SGHNT, CDR2 YYREEE (reference sequence). The CDR3 runs to 15 residues. Trimming took 2 bases from V and 4 from J, leaving 12 bases between them. As DNA, the CDR3 is TGTGCCAGCAGCTTCTTTGTAGGTCATAATGAAAAACTGTTTTTT. This encodes CASSFFVGHNEKLFF.

This rearrangement joins TRBV7-2 to TRBJ2-3; tentatively, D is TRBD2 (6 bases). This CDR3 is built from 16 residues. V gave up 1 base and J gave up 3 bases, with 14 bases separating them. Germline values: CDR1 SGHTA, CDR2 FQGNSA. The CDR3: CASSLGRLGVTDTQYF. The DNA of the CDR3 is TGTGCCAGCAGCTTAGGTCGACTAGGAGTGACAGATACGCAGTATTTT.

This clonotype was detected a few times. The V and J genes are TRBV3-1 and TRBJ2-7; D remains unclear. The V end lost 1 base, the J end lost 4 bases, and 8 bases lay between the germline ends. Germline lookup yields CDR1 LGHDT and CDR2 YNNKEL (reference sequence). The CDR3 has 13 amino acids. The DNA for the CDR3 is TGTGCCAGCAGCCAAGCCCCAGGATACGAGCAGTACTTC. Translating gives CASSQAPGYEQYF.

In its sample, this clonotype was seen a few times. The V and J genes are TRBV3-1 and TRBJ1-2; TRBD1 might be the D (6 bases). The CDR3 loop spans 16 amino acids. Germline loops: CDR1 LGHDT, CDR2 YNNKEL (reference sequence). V shed 5 bases and J shed 0 bases, with 16 bases lying between them. The CDR3 bases are TGTGCCAGCAGCGACCAGGGGACAATAGCTAACTATGGCTACACCTTC. Encoded protein: CASSDQGTIANYGYTF.

In this sample, this clonotype turned up a few times. This CDR3 is CSALRERNEQFF. Written as DNA, the CDR3 is TGCAGTGCCTTACGTGAGAGGAATGAGCAGTTCTTC. The rearrangement joins TRBV20-1 to TRBJ2-1; D not resolved. Germline V CDR1 and CDR2: DFQATT, SNEGSKA (reference sequence). V lost 6 bases and J 7 bases, leaving 13 bases between the germline ends. This CDR3 has 12 residues.

This clonotype was found many times. The chain couples TRBV9 to TRBJ2-1; 10 bases are shared with TRBD1. V lost 4 bases to trimming and J lost 9 bases; unmatched junction nucleotides: 10. Germline CDR1 SGDLS, CDR2 YYNGEE. This CDR3 is 15 amino acids long. This CDR3 reads CASSSRTGGFAEQFF. CDR3 nucleotide sequence: TGTGCCAGCAGCTCCAGGACAGGGGGTTTCGCTGAGCAGTTCTTC.

V is TRBV10-2 and J is TRBJ1-2, with TRBD1 identical over 8 bases. J lost 0 bases, V lost 0 bases, and 3 bases had no gene match. Germline-derived CDR1 and CDR2 are WSHSY and SAAADI. The CDR3 length is 16 residues. The CDR3 loop reads CASSESGQVANYGYTF. In nucleotides, the CDR3 is TGCGCCAGCAGTGAGTCGGGACAGGTAGCTAACTATGGCTACACCTTC.

CDR3 loop: CASSPSGGQPQHF. In nucleotides, the CDR3 is TGTGCCAGCAGCCCCTCAGGCGGTCAGCCCCAGCATTTT. The V and J genes are TRBV28 and TRBJ1-5; D ambiguous. This CDR3 has 13 residues. The V end lost 6 bases, the J end lost 6 bases, and 12 bases lay between the germline ends. In germline, CDR1 is MDHEN, CDR2 SYDVKM.

This clonotype was observed many times. V and J are TRBV27 and TRBJ2-7, with D possibly matching TRBD1 (6 bases). Germline lookup yields CDR1 MNHEY and CDR2 SMNVEV (reference sequence). V was trimmed by 5 bases and J by 7 bases, leaving 12 bases between them. CDR3 length: 12 residues. Written as DNA, the CDR3 is TGTGCCAGCAGTCAACAGGGTTCAGAGCAGTACTTC. Protein: CASSQQGSEQYF.

There are a few counts of this clonotype. This sequence joins TRBV10-3 and TRBJ1-3; D possibly corresponds to TRBD1 (6 bases). There are 14 residues in the CDR3. Germline V gene data show CDR1 as ENHRY and CDR2 as SYGVKD. V lost 5 bases and J lost 2, with 10 bases in between. The CDR3 DNA reads TGTGCCATCAGTACAGGGAGGACTGGAAACACCATATATTTT. Translation gives CAISTGRTGNTIYF.

The chain links TRBV7-9 to TRBJ1-1; weak D call: TRBD1 (6 bases). Germline V CDR1 and CDR2: SEHNR, FQNEAQ (reference sequence). Trimming shortened V by 5 bases and J by 6 bases, and 13 bases separated the two germline ends. This CDR3 spans 13 amino acids. Here the CDR3 DNA reads TGTGCCAGCAGCCCCAGGGGCCACCCTGAAGCTTTCTTT. It specifies CASSPRGHPEAFF.

This chain connects TRBV29-1 to TRBJ2-7; D may correspond to TRBD1 or TRBD2 (5 bases each). The CDR3 contains 15 residues. In germline, CDR1 is SQVTM, CDR2 ANQGSEA. For the CDR3, the DNA is TGCACCACCGGTTTATGCAGGGACCCTCCCTACGAGCAGTACGTC. Translated, it gives CTTGLCRDPPYEQYV.

This clonotype was counted only a few times. V gene TRBV2 combines with J gene TRBJ2-6; D remains unclear. This CDR3 comprises 16 residues. Trimming cost V 2 bases and J 0 bases, with 8 bases left between them. Looked up from germline, CDR1 is SNHLY and CDR2 is FYNNEI. CDR3 coding DNA: TGTGCCAGCAGTGAAATGGCAGCCTCTGGGGCCAACGTCCTGACTTTC. Protein product: CASSEMAASGANVLTF.

This clonotype was seen a handful of times. V and J are TRBV7-3 and TRBJ1-4; perhaps TRBD1 as D (5 bases). The CDR3 extends over 15 amino acids. Germline loops: CDR1 SGHTA, CDR2 FQGTGA. Trimming took off 6 bases at V and 0 bases at J, with 11 bases between the two ends. CDR3 nucleotides: TGTGCCAGCAGTCAATCGGGGGCAACTAATGAAAAACTGTTTTTT. It translates to CASSQSGATNEKLFF.

The chain combines TRBV12-3 or TRBV12-4 with TRBJ1-3; D uncertain. The CDR3 covers 12 residues. Trimming took 7 bases from V and 7 from J, leaving 11 bases between them. The CDR3 DNA is TGTGCCAGCAAGGTCCTGGTGAACACCATATATTTT. Translated, it gives CASKVLVNTIYF.

V usage is TRBV20-1 and J usage is TRBJ2-2; D gene unclear. V gave up 6 bases and J gave up 4 bases, with 12 bases separating them. CDR3 size: 13 residues. From germline, CDR1 is DFQATT and CDR2 SNEGSKA (reference sequence). The CDR3 reads CSAGNPSTGELFF. The CDR3 nucleotides are TGCAGTGCGGGGAACCCAAGCACCGGGGAGCTGTTTTTT.

This clonotype has only a few counts. CDR3 sequence reads: CASSDWTGELFF. The CDR3 coding sequence is TGCGCCAGCAGTGATTGGACCGGGGAGCTGTTTTTT. The rearrangement joins TRBV10-1 to TRBJ2-2, with unresolved D. V was shortened by 3 bases and J by 5 bases, with 4 bases between the two germline ends. The germline V gene encodes CDR1 WNHNN and CDR2 SYGVQD (reference sequence). This CDR3 is 12 amino acids long.

V usage is TRBV28 and J usage is TRBJ1-5, with 9 bases identical to TRBD1. V dropped 3 bases and J dropped 3; count of bases not matched to a gene: 6. Germline V lookup: CDR1 MDHEN, CDR2 SYDVKM. The CDR3 covers 16 residues. The CDR3, as DNA: TGTGCCAGCAGTTTGCCACAGGGGGCCAACAATCAGCCCCAGCATTTT. Encoded protein: CASSLPQGANNQPQHF.